The 18 T cell receptor beta chains presented below share a single source sample, sequenced in a study of T cells expressing NK-cell markers. TCRdb re-analyzed the 5' RACE reads; it lists each CDR3 protein once, without DNA. The ten most abundant clones cover roughly 0.4% of a sample with 250,000 to 300,000 distinct CDR3 sequences. The sequenced sample consisted of blood T cells: a sorted CD56 or NKG2C T cell subset, CD4+ or CD8+ T cells, or bulk PBMC T cells (not recorded which). The source of these receptors is a young man in good health.

The chain couples TRBV5-1 to TRBJ2-7; TCRdb reports TRBD1, a call that lacks DNA to check it against. The CDR3 has 14 residues. The germline gives CDR1 SGHRS, CDR2 YFSETQ. The CDR3 region is CASSTGGSSYEQYF.

V gene TRBV29-1 combines with J gene TRBJ2-5; TCRdb's D gene call, TRBD2, goes unchecked for lack of DNA. Germline loops: CDR1 SQVTM, CDR2 ANQGSEA. This CDR3 has 12 amino acids. CDR3 sequence reads: CSVAGLPETQYF.

The genes are TRBV20-1 and TRBJ2-3; TCRdb indicates TRBD1, and absent DNA this call remains unverified. Germline CDR1 DFQATT, CDR2 SNEGSKA (reference sequence). This CDR3 region has 15 residues. The CDR3 region is CSARDMARGQDTQYF.

The chain carries TRBV7-2 and TRBJ2-5. Germline V gene data show CDR1 as SGHTA and CDR2 as FQGNSA. This CDR3 is 14 amino acids long. The CDR3 here is CASSLGTLGETQYF.

The V and J genes are TRBV28 and TRBJ1-4; TCRdb's D call, TRBD1, is unchecked because there is no DNA. The CDR3 spans 15 residues. Germline CDR1 is MDHEN and CDR2 is SYDVKM. The CDR3 reads CASSSPGTAAEKLFF.

This chain joins TRBV20-1 and TRBJ1-5; TCRdb returns TRBD1, unconfirmable since there is no DNA. Germline CDR1 reads DFQATT; CDR2 reads SNEGSKA (reference sequence). The CDR3 is made up of 15 amino acids. The CDR3 here is CSAGTRHSSNQPQHF.

The CDR3 region is CSARQGAHVGETQYF. V gene TRBV29-1 combines with J gene TRBJ2-5; with no DNA, the TCRdb D assignment of TRBD1 cannot be verified. The CDR3 extends over 15 amino acids. Germline CDR1 is SQVTM and CDR2 is ANQGSEA.

The rearrangement uses TRBV20-1 and TRBJ2-7; TCRdb's D gene call, TRBD2, goes unchecked for lack of DNA. Germline values: CDR1 DFQATT, CDR2 SNEGSKA (reference sequence). The CDR3 totals 14 residues. The CDR3 spells CSARVGADTYEQYF.

V usage is TRBV6-5 and J usage is TRBJ2-7; TCRdb indicates TRBD1, and absent DNA this call remains unverified. The CDR3 covers 15 residues. Germline V gene lookup returns CDR1 MNHEY and CDR2 SVGAGI. The CDR3 loop is CASRLQGAFGYEQYF.

The gene calls are TRBV6-2 or TRBV6-3 and TRBJ2-7; TCRdb's D gene call, TRBD2, goes unchecked for lack of DNA. The V gene's germline CDR1 is MNHEY and CDR2 SVGEGT. The CDR3 length is 17 residues. This chain's CDR3 is CASSDGLAGWQSYEQYF.

The rearrangement links TRBV19 to TRBJ1-5; TCRdb picks TRBD1, but there is no DNA to check that call. The CDR3 sequence is 13 residues long. CDR1 and CDR2 (germline): LNHDA, SQIVND (reference sequence). CDR3: CASRWGAGQPQHF.

The rearrangement links TRBV20-1 to TRBJ2-3. CDR3 length equals 14 residues. Germline values: CDR1 DFQATT, CDR2 SNEGSKA (reference sequence). CDR3 loop: CSAREAVKLSTQYF.

The chain couples TRBV3-1 to TRBJ2-2; TCRdb proposes TRBD1, but this gene call is untestable without DNA. The CDR3 is 13 amino acids. Germline-derived CDR1 and CDR2 are LGHDT and YNNKEL (reference sequence). This CDR3 is CASTHRGSGELFF.

The V and J genes are TRBV12-3 or TRBV12-4 and TRBJ2-3. The CDR3 spans 15 residues. The CDR3 region is CASSLAGTSTDTQYF.

The chain recombines TRBV12-3 or TRBV12-4 with TRBJ1-2; TCRdb calls TRBD1, which cannot be checked without DNA. CDR3 length: 13 amino acids. CDR3 sequence: CASSLLTGEGYTF.

The V call is TRBV6-1, the J call TRBJ2-1; the TCRdb D gene call, TRBD2, has no DNA to confirm it. There are 16 residues in the CDR3. The V gene's germline CDR1 is MNHNS and CDR2 SASEGT. The chain's CDR3 is CASSGLGPWGDNEQFF.

The chain carries TRBV20-1 and TRBJ2-7; the TCRdb call, TRBD1, lacks DNA for checking. This CDR3 has 12 residues. Germline values: CDR1 DFQATT, CDR2 SNEGSKA (reference sequence). The CDR3 spells CSASGTGYEQYF.

The rearrangement links TRBV20-1 to TRBJ2-3; without DNA, the TCRdb call of TRBD2 cannot be checked. Germline V lookup: CDR1 DFQATT, CDR2 SNEGSKA (reference sequence). This CDR3 region has 15 residues. CDR3 sequence reads: CSAPHAQRITDTQYF.